The 20 T cell receptor beta chains below were found in one sample sequenced in a study of neurological immune-mediated disorders. TCRdb ran MiXCR on the 5' RACE reads and lists one entry per CDR3 protein. Here the sample spans about 40,000 distinct CDR3 sequences, under 4% being singletons. Time point reported: longitudinal time-point 1 (baseline). The sample taken for sequencing was PBMCs. The receptor set was obtained from a woman between 55 and 75 years old with multiple sclerosis.

Note on this clonotype: This may stem from a read error, because a much larger clone lies one nucleotide away. The chain joins TRBV5-1 to TRBJ2-2; D is unclear. The CDR3 runs to 12 residues. Germline loops: CDR1 SGHRS, CDR2 YFSETQ. This CDR3 is CDSRNQAGELFF. The CDR3 region has the DNA TGCGACAGCCGAAACCAGGCCGGGGAGCTGTTTTTT.

This clonotype was counted ten times or more. Here the CDR3 DNA reads TGCGCCAGCAGCTTCAAAATTTTGGGCACTGAAGCTTTCTTT. Its translation is CASSFKILGTEAFF. V usage is TRBV5-1 and J usage is TRBJ1-1, with D unresolved. CDR1 is SGHRS and CDR2 is YFSETQ in the germline V gene. Trimming took off 2 bases at V and 4 bases at J, with 12 bases between the two ends. This CDR3 is built from 14 residues.

This clonotype came up many times. This chain joins TRBV28 and TRBJ1-4; 9 nucleotides agree with TRBD1. The CDR3 has 18 amino acids. V lost 4 bases, J lost 2 bases, and 11 bases stayed unmatched. Germline CDR1 and CDR2: MDHEN and SYDVKM. Here the CDR3 DNA reads TGTGCCAGCAGTTCCCCCCGGGACAGGGTAGAGACTAATGAAAAACTGTTTTTT. It yields the protein CASSSPRDRVETNEKLFF.

This clonotype was recorded many times. In nucleotides, the CDR3 is TGCGCCAGCAGCTCAGCTTTTTACGAGCAGTACTTC. Its protein product is CASSSAFYEQYF. The rearrangement links TRBV5-1 to TRBJ2-7; D is undetermined. V was clipped by 3 bases and J by 4 bases, with 8 bases between them. Germline CDR1 SGHRS, CDR2 YFSETQ. CDR3 length: 12 amino acids.

This clonotype showed up many times. This chain uses TRBV7-2 with TRBJ2-1; a possible D gene is TRBD2 (5 bases). The CDR3 totals 14 residues. Trimming left V 1 base short and J 8 bases short, with 12 bases between. Germline V gene sequence: CDR1 SGHTA, CDR2 FQGNSA. The CDR3 reads CASSLVSSLDEQFF. The CDR3 DNA reads TGTGCCAGCAGCTTAGTATCTAGCTTGGATGAGCAGTTCTTC.

This clonotype was counted many times. The rearrangement links TRBV25-1 to TRBJ2-2, with D unresolved. CDR3 size: 14 residues. Trimming shortened V by 4 bases and J by 0 bases, and 6 bases separated the two germline ends. Germline V gives CDR1 MGHDK, CDR2 SYGVNS. The CDR3 DNA sequence: TGTGCCAGCAGTGCCTGGCCGAACACCGGGGAGCTGTTTTTT. Its translation is CASSAWPNTGELFF.

The table lists this clonotype with many counts. The chain employs TRBV6-5 and TRBJ1-6, with a tentative D call TRBD1 (5 bases). The length of the CDR3 is 13 residues. The V gene lost 2 bases and the J gene lost 10 bases, with 9 bases spanning the gap. Germline CDR1 MNHEY, CDR2 SVGAGI. The CDR3: CASSYGDVSPLHF. For the CDR3, the DNA is TGTGCCAGCAGTTACGGGGACGTCTCACCCCTCCACTTT.

This clonotype has at least ten counts. The chain joins TRBV20-1 to TRBJ1-5, with D uncertain. V dropped 6 bases and J dropped 4 bases, with 13 bases sitting between them. The CDR3 sequence is 13 residues long. Germline V gene sequence: CDR1 DFQATT, CDR2 SNEGSKA (reference sequence). The CDR3 spells CSAPGPVNQPQHF. DNA of the CDR3: TGCAGTGCCCCGGGCCCCGTGAATCAGCCCCAGCATTTT.

This clonotype was seen ten or more times. The chain carries TRBV3-1 and TRBJ2-4; tentatively, D is TRBD2 (5 bases). V lost 2 bases and J 8 bases, leaving 19 bases between the germline ends. The CDR3 consists of 16 residues. Germline loops: CDR1 LGHDT, CDR2 YNNKEL (reference sequence). The CDR3 nucleotides read TGTGCCAGCAGCCAATCTCAACACCTAGGAGGTGACATTCAGTACTTC. Translated, it gives CASSQSQHLGGDIQYF. Full variable domain (rest looked up from reference TRBV3-1 and TRBJ2-4): DTAVSQTPKYLVTQMGNDKSIKCEQNLGHDTMYWYKQDSKKFLKIMFSYNNKELIINETVPNRFSPKSPDKAHLNLHINSLELGDSAVYFCASSQSQHLGGDIQYFGAGTRLSVL.

This clonotype was counted at least ten times. The chain recombines TRBV7-2 with TRBJ2-5; D gene unclear. Germline CDR1 reads SGHTA; CDR2 reads FQGNSA. V was pared by 2 bases and J by 1 base, with 8 bases between. This CDR3 is 14 amino acids long. The CDR3 region is CASSLTVGQETQYF. For the CDR3, the DNA is TGTGCCAGCAGCTTAACCGTGGGCCAAGAGACCCAGTACTTC.

This clonotype was seen repeatedly, ten times or more. The chain recombines TRBV5-1 with TRBJ1-1, with 9 bases identical to TRBD1. Germline V gene sequence: CDR1 SGHRS, CDR2 YFSETQ. The CDR3 has 14 residues. Trimming at V came to 4 bases and at J to 5 bases, leaving 6 bases not matched to a gene. In DNA form, the CDR3 reads TGCGCCAGCAGCCTCGAGACAGGGGGAACTGAAGCTTTCTTT. Protein: CASSLETGGTEAFF. Using reference TRBV5-1 and TRBJ1-1 for the parts outside the CDR3, the full variable domain is KAGVTQTPRYLIKTRGQQVTLSCSPISGHRSVSWYQQTPGQGLQFLFEYFSETQRNKGNFPGRFSGRQFSNSRSEMNVSTLELGDSALYLCASSLETGGTEAFFGQGTRLTVV.

By proportion, this clonotype is medium-sized. J is TRBJ2-6 and V is TRBV15, with unresolved D. Germline V gives CDR1 LNHNV, CDR2 YYDKDF (reference sequence). V was trimmed by 1 base and J by 0 bases, leaving 4 bases between them. The CDR3 is 15 residues long. The CDR3 DNA reads TGTGCCACCAGCAGAGGGGGCTCTGGGGCCAACGTCCTGACTTTC. Its protein is CATSRGGSGANVLTF.

At least ten counts were recorded for this clonotype. This chain uses TRBV2 with TRBJ2-7; tentative D call: TRBD2 (8 bases). The CDR3 runs 15 residues. The V end was cut by 6 bases, the J end by 0 bases, with 15 bases between. The germline V gene encodes CDR1 SNHLY and CDR2 FYNNEI. CDR3 amino acids: CASSVQGTSSYEQYF. CDR3 DNA sequence: TGTGCCAGCAGCGTACAGGGGACTAGCTCCTACGAGCAGTACTTC. Looking up the rest from reference TRBV2 and TRBJ2-7 gives the full variable domain: EPEVTQTPSHQVTQMGQEVILRCVPISNHLYFYWYRQILGQKVEFLVSFYNNEISEKSEIFDDQFSVERPDGSNFTLKIRSTKLEDSAMYFCASSVQGTSSYEQYFGPGTRLTVT.

This clonotype was counted at least ten times. J is TRBJ2-7 and V is TRBV18, with D possibly matching TRBD1 (6 bases). The CDR3 sequence is 14 residues long. V lost 6 bases, J lost 4 bases, and 16 bases lay in between. Germline V gives CDR1 KGHSH, CDR2 LQKENI. CDR3 DNA: TGTGCCAGCTCCACCGGACAGTTGTTTTACGAGCAGTACTTC. Translation: CASSTGQLFYEQYF.

At least ten counts were recorded for this clonotype. The V and J genes are TRBV12-3 or TRBV12-4 and TRBJ2-5; D is perhaps TRBD1 (6 bases). The CDR3 loop spans 13 amino acids. V gave up 6 bases and J gave up 5 bases, with 13 bases separating them. CDR3 coding DNA: TGTGCCAGCAGGAGGGGGATACGGGAGACCCAGTACTTC. Encoded protein: CASRRGIRETQYF.

This clonotype appeared many times. Just one base apart from a much larger clone, this may be a read error. The rearrangement joins TRBV20-1 to TRBJ1-5; D might be TRBD1 (5 bases). CDR1 and CDR2 (germline): DFQATT, SNEGSKA (reference sequence). The CDR3 loop spans 11 amino acids. The CDR3 loop reads CLVGLNQHQHF. The CDR3, as DNA: TGCCTGGTGGGGCTGAATCAGCACCAGCATTTT.

This clonotype was observed many times. The CDR3 DNA reads TGCGCCAGCAGCTCCGAGGCGAGGACTGAAGCTTTCTTT. Protein: CASSSEARTEAFF. The rearrangement uses TRBV5-1 and TRBJ1-1; D gene uncertain. The CDR3 covers 13 residues. CDR1 is SGHRS and CDR2 is YFSETQ in the germline V gene. The V and J ends lost 3 bases and 5 bases respectively, with 11 bases between them.

This clonotype was found many times. V and J are TRBV7-2 and TRBJ1-4; TRBD1 might be the D (6 bases). The germline gives CDR1 SGHTA, CDR2 FQGNSA. V was pared by 1 base and J by 7 bases, with 19 bases between. The CDR3 is 17 residues long. CDR3 protein: CASSLEGTGALGEKLFF. The CDR3 coding sequence is TGTGCCAGCAGCTTAGAAGGGACGGGGGCGTTGGGTGAAAAACTGTTTTTT.

This clonotype is medium-sized within its sample. The rearrangement uses TRBV10-3 and TRBJ2-7; D may be TRBD1 or TRBD2 (5 bases each). Germline loops: CDR1 ENHRY, CDR2 SYGVKD. V shed 2 bases and J shed 2 bases, with 13 bases lying between them. CDR3 length equals 15 residues. The CDR3 DNA reads as TGTGCCATCAGTGAGGTGGGACGGCTGGCCTACGAGCAGTACTTC. It yields the protein CAISEVGRLAYEQYF.

This clonotype was seen many times. This chain links TRBV6-5 with TRBJ1-2, with 10 bases fitting TRBD1. This CDR3 is built from 16 residues. The V gene end was trimmed by 0 bases and the J gene end by 3 bases; junction bases not matched to a gene: 4. Germline CDR1 and CDR2: MNHEY and SVGAGI. CDR3 sequence reads: CASSYSPGTGDYGYTF. The CDR3, as DNA: TGTGCCAGCAGTTACTCTCCCGGGACAGGGGACTATGGCTACACCTTC.